Each of the 10 T cell receptor beta chains below was sequenced from the same sample in a study of T cells after yellow fever vaccination. TCRdb reprocessed the 5' RACE reads via MiXCR and lists one record per CDR3 protein. The repertoire holds about 510,000 distinct CDR3 sequences, with around a fifth as singletons. Sequenced here: PBMCs, sampled approximately 20 days after the first yellow fever vaccination. All receptors derive from a man aged 18 to 35 who received the YFV17D yellow fever vaccine.

The chain recombines TRBV7-8 with TRBJ2-5; D might be TRBD1 (6 bases). The CDR3 totals 15 residues. Trimming stripped 5 bases from V and 2 bases from J, with 15 bases between. From germline, CDR1 is SGHVS and CDR2 FQNEAQ. The CDR3 loop is CASSEDRRGQETQYF. The CDR3 nucleotides read TGTGCCAGCAGCGAGGACAGAAGAGGACAAGAGACCCAGTACTTC.

This clonotype has ten or more counts. The V call is TRBV6-2 or TRBV6-3, the J call TRBJ2-7; TRBD1 is a possible D gene (5 bases). The CDR3 has 12 residues. Trimming took 4 bases from V and 5 from J, leaving 9 bases between them. Germline V CDR1 and CDR2: MNHEY, SVGEGT. CDR3: CASSLGANEQYV. The CDR3 DNA follows: TGTGCCAGCAGTTTAGGGGCCAACGAGCAGTACGTC.

This rearrangement joins TRBV20-1 to TRBJ2-1, with no clear D. V gave up 0 bases and J gave up 1 base, with 13 bases separating them. Germline values: CDR1 DFQATT, CDR2 SNEGSKA (reference sequence). The CDR3 is 16 residues long. The CDR3 coding sequence is TGCAGTGCTAGAGATCGGCATCTAGGGTCCTACAATGAGCAGTTCTTC. Protein: CSARDRHLGSYNEQFF.

This clonotype has ten or more counts. The rearrangement uses TRBV7-2 and TRBJ2-7, with a weak D call TRBD2 (5 bases). The CDR3 runs to 13 residues. CDR1 and CDR2 from the germline V gene are SGHTA and FQGNSA. Trimming pared 3 bases from V and 4 bases from J, leaving 10 bases between. CDR3 protein: CASSFGVRYEQYF. The CDR3 nucleotides read TGTGCCAGCAGCTTCGGGGTACGATACGAGCAGTACTTC.

This clonotype was seen only a few times. The V gene is TRBV5-1, the J gene TRBJ2-3; 8 bases agree with TRBD2. The length of the CDR3 is 15 residues. V lost 4 bases and J lost 7; bases outside the gene matches: 11. Germline CDR1 and CDR2: SGHRS and YFSETQ. CDR3 region: CASSPGLAGENTQYF. CDR3 nucleotide sequence: TGCGCCAGCAGCCCAGGACTAGCCGGGGAGAATACGCAGTATTTT.

This rearrangement joins TRBV5-5 to TRBJ2-2, with unresolved D. The germline V gene encodes CDR1 SGHKS and CDR2 YYEKEE (reference sequence). This CDR3 comprises 18 residues. Deletions cut 2 bases from V and 6 bases from J, with 23 bases between. CDR3 DNA sequence: TGTGCCAGCAGCTTCGATGCTACCAGCGCCGCCAACGCCGGGGAGCTGTTTTTT. Residues: CASSFDATSAANAGELFF.

This clonotype turned up a few times. This chain uses TRBV7-2 with TRBJ2-3; TRBD2 matches at 9 bases. This CDR3 comprises 16 residues. Germline CDR1 is SGHTA and CDR2 is FQGNSA. The V gene end was trimmed by 1 base and the J gene end by 5 bases; junction bases not matched to a gene: 7. For the CDR3, the DNA is TGTGCCAGCAGCTTAGGCCTAGCGGGGTATGGAGATACGCAGTATTTT. Translation: CASSLGLAGYGDTQYF.

This clonotype was observed a handful of times. CDR3 DNA sequence: TGCAGTGCTCCGGGACAGGGGTATCAGCCCCAGCATTTT. The encoded protein is CSAPGQGYQPQHF. This chain uses TRBV20-1 with TRBJ1-5, with TRBD1 matching over 10 bases. Germline CDR1 is DFQATT and CDR2 is SNEGSKA (reference sequence). J gave up 5 bases and V 5 bases, and 3 bases lay outside the gene matches. The CDR3 spans 13 residues.

The gene calls are TRBV12-3 or TRBV12-4 and TRBJ2-1; TRBD1 is a possible D gene (6 bases). The CDR3 is 17 amino acids. Trimming took 5 bases from V and 1 from J, leaving 18 bases between them. This CDR3 is CASSPYPHRVSYNEQFF. The CDR3 DNA sequence: TGTGCCAGCAGTCCCTACCCTCACAGGGTGTCCTACAATGAGCAGTTCTTC.

The chain couples TRBV10-3 to TRBJ2-7, with a weak D call TRBD2 (5 bases). V shed 11 bases and J shed 2 bases, with 16 bases lying between them. The germline gives CDR1 ENHRY, CDR2 SYGVKD. The CDR3 contains 13 residues. DNA for the CDR3: TGTGCCCCGCGGGCGAGAGTACCCTACGAGCAGTACGTC. It translates to CAPRARVPYEQYV.